The T cell receptor beta chain under discussion was sequenced for a study of control samples from healthy donors and cancer patients. Generated by immunoSEQ multiplex PCR, the TCRdb table keeps only in-frame clones and is missing some. The sample carries some 79,000 clones, 90% to 95% recorded once. V dropped 5 bases and J dropped 1; count of bases not matched to a gene: 8. This CDR3 region has 16 residues. In germline, CDR1 is MNHEY, CDR2 SMNVEV (reference sequence). The TCR sequence derives from a woman aged 40 to 50 with lung cancer. The sample taken for sequencing was PBMCs. The V gene is TRBV27, the J gene TRBJ2-1, with 7 bases matching TRBD2. The CDR3 sequence: CASSPEPSGSYNEQFF. CDR3 in DNA: TGTGCCAGCAGTCCCGAACCTAGCGGATCCTACAATGAGCAGTTCTTC.